Listed below are T cell receptor beta chains from one sample, sequenced in a study of T cell responses to AZD1222 COVID-19 vaccine. The protocol was immunoSEQ multiplex PCR, while the TCRdb copy is restricted to in-frame clones and leaves out a portion. The sample contains roughly 96,000 clones, roughly nine tenths of which appear only once. Specimen: peripheral blood, collected on day 0 of AZD1222 vaccination. Receptor source: an adult in good health. Both conserved end residues are part of each CDR3. Fields, in order: J gene, D gene, V gene, clone size, CDR3 DNA, CDR3 protein. A D gene is named only where the DNA matches it firmly. Only some rows state a clone size, as once, few, many or a class for expanded clones.

TRBJ1-4,.,TRBV28,.,TGTGCCAGCAGTCTCCAGGGTTTACGTGAAAAACTGTTTTTT,CASSLQGLREKLFF
TRBJ2-3,.,TRBV2,.,TGTGCCAGCAGTGCCTATATAGGGGGGGCCTCAGATACGCAGTATTTT,CASSAYIGGASDTQYF
TRBJ1-4,TRBD1,TRBV7-2,.,TGTGCCAGCAGCAAGGGAGGACAGGGATCCGAAAAACTGTTTTTT,CASSKGGQGSEKLFF
TRBJ2-2,.,TRBV30,.,TGTGCCTGGAGAAACAGGGTGCCCGGGGAGCTGTTTTTT,CAWRNRVPGELFF
TRBJ2-1,TRBD1,TRBV20-1,.,TGCAGTGCTAGTACCTATTGGGGACAGCTCAGGGAGCAGTTCTTC,CSASTYWGQLREQFF
TRBJ1-6,.,TRBV30,.,TGTGCCTGGAGTGACAGTGTTTCACCCCTCCACTTT,CAWSDSVSPLHF
TRBJ1-3,.,TRBV24-1,.,TGTGCCACCAGTGTCCTCGGACTGGCCTCTGGAAACACCATATATTTT,CATSVLGLASGNTIYF
TRBJ1-1,.,TRBV7-9,.,TGTGCCAGCAGCTCAGAGGGTCTGGGGACTGAAGCTTTCTTT,CASSSEGLGTEAFF
TRBJ1-1,TRBD1,TRBV14,once,TGTGCCAGCAGCATGACAGGGGAAGCTTTCTTT,CASSMTGEAFF
TRBJ1-5,.,TRBV4-2,.,TGTGCCAGCAGCCAAGATTCTCGGGGTTATAGCAATCAGCCCCAGCATTTT,CASSQDSRGYSNQPQHF
TRBJ2-3,TRBD2,TRBV4-2,.,TGTGCCAGCAGCCCCCAAGCCGGGGGGGCCCTTGAAGATACGCAGTATTTT,CASSPQAGGALEDTQYF
TRBJ2-3,TRBD2,TRBV13,.,TGTGCCAGCAGCTCCCCCGCGGGACTAACCATTCCAGATACGCAGTATTTT,CASSSPAGLTIPDTQYF
TRBJ2-7,.,TRBV30,.,TGTGCCTGGAGCCCAACTGGACCCTACGAGCAGTACTTC,CAWSPTGPYEQYF
TRBJ1-2,.,TRBV6-5,.,TGCGGACTGGCAGGGCACTATGGCTACACCTTC,CGLAGHYGYTF
TRBJ2-1,TRBD2,TRBV2,.,TGTGCCAGCAGGTCCGGGACTAGCGGGGGGGCCGGTGAGCAGTTCTTC,CASRSGTSGGAGEQFF
TRBJ2-7,TRBD1,TRBV27,.,TGTGCCAGCAGTCAACAGGGGGCGTTGAACGAGCAGTACTTC,CASSQQGALNEQYF
TRBJ1-6,TRBD1,TRBV6-5,.,TGTGCCAGCACATCGGGACAGGGAAATTCACCCCTCCACTTT,CASTSGQGNSPLHF